A selection of T cell receptor beta chains follows, all from one sample in a study of cytomegalovirus exposure and HLA in healthy donors. Profiled with immunoSEQ multiplex PCR; TCRdb holds only in-frame clones, not every one. The sample lists some 80,000 clones, roughly 79% occurring once. Sequenced sample: PBMCs. All receptors derive from a man aged 40-49 years in good health and CMV-seronegative. CDR3s include the opening cysteine and the closing phenylalanine or tryptophan. Fields, in order: V gene, J gene, CDR3 protein.

V gene: TRBV28
J gene: TRBJ1-1
CDR3 protein: CASSSTGVGTEAFF

V gene: TRBV27
J gene: TRBJ2-3
CDR3 protein: CASSSLAGGHTDTQYF

V gene: TRBV28
J gene: TRBJ2-7
CDR3 protein: CASRPSGSYYEQYF

V gene: TRBV7-9
J gene: TRBJ2-7
CDR3 protein: CASSSAIDEQYF

V gene: TRBV28
J gene: TRBJ1-1
CDR3 protein: CASRRTGGSFGAFF

V gene: TRBV5-1
J gene: TRBJ2-5
CDR3 protein: CASSLSGRAAETQYF

V gene: TRBV19
J gene: TRBJ1-5
CDR3 protein: CASSFPPGTGPNQPQHF

V gene: TRBV7-9
J gene: TRBJ2-2
CDR3 protein: CASTHRSTGELFF

V gene: TRBV5-1
J gene: TRBJ2-5
CDR3 protein: CASSLGSVQETQYF

V gene: TRBV19
J gene: TRBJ1-5
CDR3 protein: CAGGVRQPQHF

V gene: TRBV19
J gene: TRBJ1-5
CDR3 protein: CASTDRDDQPQHF

V gene: TRBV5-1
J gene: TRBJ2-3
CDR3 protein: CASSLGGGYTDTQYF